This passage covers 28 T cell receptor beta chains from one sample sequenced in a study of shared clonotypes between healthy human individuals. Clones were sequenced by immunoSEQ multiplex PCR, and TCRdb holds only the in-frame ones, with some missing. The sample yields nearly 1 million clones, 76% seen once. The sequenced sample consisted of memory CD4+ T cells sorted from blood. As for subset: CD45RA-negative fraction. These receptors all come from a man between 18 and 35 years old in good health.

V usage is TRBV18 and J usage is TRBJ2-2, with 12 bases fitting TRBD1. V was clipped by 1 base and J by 6 bases; unmatched bases: 9. The CDR3 covers 18 residues. From germline, CDR1 is KGHSH and CDR2 LQKENI. Here the CDR3 reads CASSPRRQGQGAAGELFF. CDR3 in DNA: TGTGCCAGCTCACCACGAAGACAGGGACAGGGGGCAGCCGGGGAGCTGTTTTTT.

This sequence joins TRBV12-1 and TRBJ2-7; TRBD1, as called in the table, went unchecked against the DNA. TRBV12-1 represents a pseudogene. This CDR3 is built from 14 residues. The CDR3 reads CASTTSRGKGEQYF. The CDR3 nucleotides are TGTGCCAGCACCACCTCTAGGGGGAAAGGCGAGCAGTACTTC.

The rearrangement joins TRBV6-1 to TRBJ2-3, with D hard to call. The V gene's germline CDR1 is MNHNS and CDR2 SASEGT. Trimming left V 3 bases short and J 2 bases short, with 15 bases between. CDR3 length: 16 amino acids. The CDR3 DNA is TGTGCCAGCAGTGAGGTGTTAGGAGCATCCACAGATACGCAGTATTTT. This gives the protein CASSEVLGASTDTQYF.

J is TRBJ1-1 and V is TRBV6-5; D is perhaps TRBD1 (5 bases). V dropped 3 bases and J dropped 8 bases, with 22 bases sitting between them. Looked up from germline, CDR1 is MNHEY and CDR2 is SVGAGI. The CDR3 covers 16 residues. The CDR3 here is CASSYSRGIGTSEAFF. CDR3 nucleotide sequence: TGTGCCAGCAGTTATAGTAGGGGAATCGGGACGTCCGAAGCTTTCTTT.

The rearrangement uses TRBV7-8 and TRBJ2-3; tentative D call: TRBD1 (6 bases). The V end lost 3 bases, the J end lost 0 bases, and 19 bases lay between the germline ends. CDR1 and CDR2 from the germline V gene are SGHVS and FQNEAQ. The CDR3 contains 18 residues. In nucleotides, the CDR3 is TGTGCCAGCAGCTTGGTGGGACAAAAACCAGCTAGCACAGATACGCAGTATTTT. Residues: CASSLVGQKPASTDTQYF.

The rearrangement uses TRBV28 and TRBJ2-3, with TRBD2 matching over 14 bases. Germline assignment: CDR1 MDHEN and CDR2 SYDVKM. Germline trimming cut 6 bases from V and 5 bases from J; bases unmatched to any gene: 7. The CDR3 has 16 residues. The DNA for the CDR3 is TGTGCCAGCAGGACTAGCGGGGGGGGCGGTAGAGATACGCAGTATTTT. Amino acid sequence: CASRTSGGGGRDTQYF.

J is TRBJ2-7 and V is TRBV13, with TRBD2 matching 7 bases. The germline CDR1 and CDR2 sequences are PRHDT and FYEKMQ (reference sequence). With 3 bases clipped from V and 4 bases from J, the junction kept 15 bases outside the gene matches. This CDR3 comprises 17 residues. The CDR3 DNA reads as TGTGCCAGCAGCTTGTCGGATAGCGGGTTCCTTGATTACGAGCAGTACTTC. It yields the protein CASSLSDSGFLDYEQYF.

This clone was observed a few times. The J gene is TRBJ1-4, the V gene TRBV2; 9 bases are a match to TRBD1. CDR1 and CDR2 (germline): SNHLY, FYNNEI. V lost 7 bases, J lost 5 bases, and 17 bases stayed unmatched. This CDR3 has 18 amino acids. CDR3 bases: TGTGCCAGCAATGCGCAGGGGACAGGGCTTTTATCAAATGAAAAACTGTTTTTT. Amino acids: CASNAQGTGLLSNEKLFF.

J is TRBJ2-1 and V is TRBV7-9, with a possible D match to TRBD2 (7 bases). V lost 5 bases and J lost 2, with 13 bases in between. The CDR3 is made up of 15 amino acids. Germline CDR1 reads SEHNR; CDR2 reads FQNEAQ (reference sequence). CDR3 sequence (DNA): TGTGCCAGCAGCCGCACGGGGGGCGCCTACAATGAGCAGTTCTTC. This codes for CASSRTGGAYNEQFF.

The rearrangement links TRBV7-9 to TRBJ2-4, with D unclear. Trimming took off 8 bases at V and 0 bases at J, with 14 bases between the two ends. The CDR3 has 15 residues. The germline CDR1 and CDR2 sequences are SEHNR and FQNEAQ (reference sequence). The CDR3 is CASPPAELAKNIQYF. The CDR3, as DNA: TGTGCCAGCCCTCCGGCAGAACTAGCCAAAAACATTCAGTACTTC.

V gene TRBV19 combines with J gene TRBJ2-7, with 8 positions matching TRBD1. Germline CDR1 LNHDA, CDR2 SQIVND (reference sequence). The CDR3 totals 15 residues. V was clipped by 2 bases and J by 3 bases; unmatched bases: 6. The CDR3 here is CASSIRSGGGYEQYF. The CDR3 DNA reads TGTGCCAGTAGTATAAGGTCAGGGGGCGGCTACGAGCAGTACTTC.

The V gene is TRBV6-5, the J gene TRBJ2-7; 12 bases fit TRBD2. Trimming at V came to 6 bases and at J to 6 bases, leaving 6 bases not matched to a gene. CDR1 MNHEY and CDR2 SVGAGI come from the germline V gene. This CDR3 has 14 residues. The CDR3 nucleotides read TGTGCCAGCAGGAGACTAGCGGGAGAATCCGAGCAGTACTTC. Translating gives CASRRLAGESEQYF.

The J gene is TRBJ2-7, the V gene TRBV10-3; 10 nucleotides align to TRBD1. Germline V gene lookup returns CDR1 ENHRY and CDR2 SYGVKD. CDR3 length: 17 amino acids. With 0 bases clipped from V and 3 bases from J, the junction kept 8 bases outside the gene matches. The CDR3 sequence is CAISESVRDRGFYEQYF. The CDR3 nucleotides read TGTGCCATCAGTGAGTCCGTGAGGGACAGGGGATTCTACGAGCAGTACTTC.

The chain employs TRBV21-1 and TRBJ1-1; the D call in the table, TRBD1, was not verified against the DNA. TRBV21-1 is a pseudogene. The CDR3 has 16 amino acids. The CDR3 bases are TGTGCCAGCAGTCAACCTCGGCAGGGGATAAGCACTGAAGCTTTCTTT. Translated: CASSQPRQGISTEAFF.

This chain connects TRBV10-3 to TRBJ1-2; no firm D call. V lost 11 bases and J lost 8, with 21 bases in between. The CDR3 sequence is 13 residues long. The germline V gene has CDR1 ENHRY and CDR2 SYGVKD. The CDR3 protein is CAARLGELGGYTF. In DNA, the CDR3 is TGTGCCGCGCGACTCGGGGAGCTAGGAGGCTACACCTTC.

This clone appeared a single time. Other DNA sequences within the sample encode an identical CDR3. CDR3 residues: CASSASTGAGNTIYF. The CDR3 DNA sequence: TGCGCCAGCAGCGCCTCGACAGGAGCTGGAAACACCATATATTTT. This rearrangement joins TRBV5-1 to TRBJ1-3; tentatively, D is TRBD1 (6 bases). Trimming took off 4 bases at V and 2 bases at J, with 13 bases between the two ends. Germline values: CDR1 SGHRS, CDR2 YFSETQ. The CDR3 is 15 residues long.

This sequence joins TRBV5-4 and TRBJ1-4; D might be TRBD1 (5 bases). Germline-derived CDR1 and CDR2 are SGHNT and YYREEE (reference sequence). The V gene lost 1 base and the J gene lost 4 bases, with 8 bases spanning the gap. The CDR3 has 14 residues. CDR3 coding DNA: TGTGCCAGCAGCTTGATAGGGGTTAATGAAAAACTGTTTTTT. Translation: CASSLIGVNEKLFF.

The gene calls are TRBV18 and TRBJ2-7, with 8 positions matching TRBD1. The CDR3 is made up of 15 amino acids. V trimming: 3 bases; J trimming: 7 bases; junction bases outside the gene matches: 11. Per the germline V gene, CDR1 is KGHSH and CDR2 is LQKENI. In DNA, the CDR3 is TGTGCCAGCTCACCCTCCGGACAGGGTTTCGGGGAGCAGTACTTC. As protein: CASSPSGQGFGEQYF.

J is TRBJ2-1 and V is TRBV30; TRBD2 agrees at 8 bases. CDR1 and CDR2 from the germline V gene are GTSNPN and SVGIG (reference sequence). There are 15 residues in the CDR3. V lost 0 bases, J lost 4 bases, and 5 bases stayed unmatched. Here the CDR3 reads CAWSVLAGRYNEQFF. The CDR3 DNA reads TGTGCCTGGAGTGTCTTAGCGGGGCGATACAATGAGCAGTTCTTC.

This clone has ten or more counts. This sequence joins TRBV7-2 and TRBJ1-1, with no clear D. Germline V gene lookup returns CDR1 SGHTA and CDR2 FQGNSA. With 4 bases removed from V and 1 base from J, the gap between germline ends came to 7 bases. This CDR3 has 13 residues. CDR3 in DNA: TGTGCCAGCAGCTCCAGACAGAACACTGAAGCTTTCTTT. Its translation: CASSSRQNTEAFF.

This chain links TRBV2 with TRBJ1-2, with D maybe TRBD1 (5 bases). Looked up from germline, CDR1 is SNHLY and CDR2 is FYNNEI. V lost 2 bases, J lost 6 bases, and 10 bases lay in between. This CDR3 has 13 residues. CDR3 residues: CASSEWGLNGYTF. CDR3 nucleotide sequence: TGTGCCAGCAGTGAATGGGGGTTAAATGGCTACACCTTC.

A word on this clone: Just one base apart from a much larger clone, this may be a read error. Other nucleotide sequences in the sample specify the same CDR3. CDR3 amino acids: CASSSGQGTDTQYF. The CDR3 DNA is TGTGCCAGCAGCTCGGGACAGGGCACAGATACGCAGTATTTT. V is TRBV7-3 and J is TRBJ2-3; TRBD1 aligns across 8 bases. This CDR3 comprises 14 residues. Germline assignment: CDR1 SGHTA and CDR2 FQGTGA. V lost 4 bases to trimming and J lost 1 base; unmatched junction nucleotides: 1. Based on the CDR3 plus reference TRBV7-3 and TRBJ2-3, the full variable domain is GAGVSQTPSNKVTEKGKYVELRCDPISGHTALYWYRQSLGQGPEFLIYFQGTGAADDSGLPNDRFFAVRPEGSVSTLKIQRTERGDSAVYLCASSSGQGTDTQYFGPGTRLTVL.

In its sample, this clone was seen many times. The rearrangement uses TRBV2 and TRBJ2-7, with D possibly matching TRBD2 (6 bases). CDR3 length: 13 residues. With 6 bases removed from V and 0 bases from J, the gap between germline ends came to 9 bases. Per the germline V gene, CDR1 is SNHLY and CDR2 is FYNNEI. This CDR3 reads CASRATSSYEQYF. In DNA, the CDR3 is TGTGCCAGCAGAGCGACTAGCTCCTACGAGCAGTACTTC.

The genes are TRBV2 and TRBJ2-3; no firm D call. V shed 8 bases and J shed 2 bases, with 14 bases lying between them. The CDR3 consists of 14 residues. Germline V CDR1 and CDR2: SNHLY, FYNNEI. The CDR3 here is CASLPITPTDTQYF. The DNA for the CDR3 is TGTGCCAGCCTTCCGATCACACCCACAGATACGCAGTATTTT.

The sample holds one count of this clone. J is TRBJ1-3 and V is TRBV5-4; the match to TRBD1 covers 8 bases. Germline CDR1 SGHNT, CDR2 YYREEE (reference sequence). After removal of 4 bases from V and 3 bases from J, the junction contained 12 bases not matched to a gene. The CDR3 extends over 17 amino acids. The DNA for the CDR3 is TGTGCCAGCAGCCCGGGGGGGTCGACAGGGGTTGGAAACACCATATATTTT. Amino acids: CASSPGGSTGVGNTIYF.

The gene calls are TRBV5-1 and TRBJ1-2; D unresolved. The CDR3 loop spans 15 amino acids. Trimming shortened V by 0 bases and J by 8 bases, and 17 bases separated the two germline ends. CDR1 is SGHRS and CDR2 is YFSETQ in the germline V gene. CDR3 loop: CASSLAYGGLEGYTF. Written as DNA, the CDR3 is TGCGCCAGCAGCTTGGCCTACGGAGGTCTGGAGGGCTACACCTTC.

V gene TRBV21-1 combines with J gene TRBJ2-7; the table's D call, TRBD1, was not checked against the DNA. TRBV21-1 is a pseudogene locus. The CDR3 covers 16 residues. Written as DNA, the CDR3 is TGTGCCAGCAGCTTTTCGATAAGGGGGACACCCTACGAGCAGTACTTC. Translating gives CASSFSIRGTPYEQYF.

The rearrangement uses TRBV6-5 and TRBJ1-2; D is ambiguous. This CDR3 is built from 14 residues. V lost 0 bases and J lost 6, with 11 bases in between. Germline values: CDR1 MNHEY, CDR2 SVGAGI. Here the CDR3 reads CASSYSGSVNGYTF. As DNA, the CDR3 is TGTGCCAGCAGTTACTCTGGGTCAGTAAATGGCTACACCTTC.